This T cell receptor beta chain derives from a study of blood T cell repertoires in COVID-19. As for the study in general: In each case, the material was cDNA or gDNA derived from T cells, B-cell-depleted T cells, or PBMCs.

Some clones are missing from TCRdb's copy, which holds only in-frame ones; the method was immunoSEQ multiplex PCR. This sample carries 150,000 to 250,000 clones, 80% to 85% of them seen once, and the ten largest clones take roughly 6.9%. CDR1 and CDR2 from the germline V gene are DFQATT and SNEGSKA (reference sequence). CDR3 length: 13 residues. V was trimmed by 3 bases and J by 0 bases, leaving 8 bases between them. The chain uses TRBV20-1 and TRBJ1-2; D remains ambiguous. The TCR sequence derives from a man in his forties or fifties who had recovered from COVID-19. Input material: PBMCs or T cells enriched from blood (not recorded which). CDR3 amino acids: CSASQTPNYGYTF. The CDR3 coding sequence is TGCAGTGCTAGTCAGACACCTAACTATGGCTACACCTTC.